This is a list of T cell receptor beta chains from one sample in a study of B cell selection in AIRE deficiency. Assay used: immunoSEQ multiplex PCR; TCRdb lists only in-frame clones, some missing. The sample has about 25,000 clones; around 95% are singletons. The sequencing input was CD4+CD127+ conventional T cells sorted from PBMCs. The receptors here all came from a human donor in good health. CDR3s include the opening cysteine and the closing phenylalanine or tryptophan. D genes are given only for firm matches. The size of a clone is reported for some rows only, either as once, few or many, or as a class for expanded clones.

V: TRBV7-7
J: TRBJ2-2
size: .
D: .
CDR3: CASSPQSTGELFF
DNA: TGTGCTAGCAGCCCACAGTCCACCGGGGAGCTGTTTTTT

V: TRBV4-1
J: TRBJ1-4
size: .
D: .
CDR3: CASSQIGGEKLFF
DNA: TGCGCCAGCAGCCAAATCGGAGGGGAAAAACTGTTTTTT

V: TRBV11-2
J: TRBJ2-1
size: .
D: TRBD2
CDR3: CASSPSGGHNEQFF
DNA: TGTGCCAGCAGCCCTAGCGGGGGGCACAATGAGCAGTTCTTC

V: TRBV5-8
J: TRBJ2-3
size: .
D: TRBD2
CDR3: CASSLRGLAGNRGAQYF
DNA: TGTGCCAGCAGCTTGCGGGGACTAGCGGGAAATAGGGGTGCGCAGTATTTT

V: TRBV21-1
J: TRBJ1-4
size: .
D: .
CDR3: CASSKVDRSHEKLFF
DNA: TGTGCCAGCAGCAAAGTAGACAGGAGCCATGAAAAACTGTTTTTT

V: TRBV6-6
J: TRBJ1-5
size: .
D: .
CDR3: CASSYRPGRGSAQHF
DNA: TGTGCCAGCAGTTACCGTCCGGGACGGGGCTCGGCCCAGCATTTT

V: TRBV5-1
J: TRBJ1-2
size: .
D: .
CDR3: CASRMGARGSGYTF
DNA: TGCGCCAGCAGGATGGGGGCGCGGGGAAGCGGCTACACCTTC

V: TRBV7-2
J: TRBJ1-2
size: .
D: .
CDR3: CASSLGRAGYGYTF
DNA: TGTGCCAGCAGCTTAGGGCGGGCAGGCTATGGCTACACCTTC

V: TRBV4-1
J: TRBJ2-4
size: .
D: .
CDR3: CASSLLGGRVQNIQYF
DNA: TGCGCCAGCAGCCTCCTCGGAGGAAGGGTTCAAAACATTCAGTACTTC

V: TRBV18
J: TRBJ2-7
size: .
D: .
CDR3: CASSPPRGGRAEQYF
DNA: TGTGCCAGCTCACCACCCCGGGGCGGTCGGGCCGAGCAGTACTTC

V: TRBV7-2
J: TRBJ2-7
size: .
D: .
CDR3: CASSLRQIYEQYF
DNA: TGTGCCAGCAGCTTGAGACAGATCTACGAGCAGTACTTC

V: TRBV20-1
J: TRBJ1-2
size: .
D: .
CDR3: CSAIQGYGYTF
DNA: TGCAGTGCAATACAGGGTTACGGCTACACCTTC

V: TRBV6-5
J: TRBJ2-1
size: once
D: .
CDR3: CASSTTMTGNEQFF
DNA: TGTGCCAGCAGCACCACTATGACAGGCAATGAGCAGTTCTTC

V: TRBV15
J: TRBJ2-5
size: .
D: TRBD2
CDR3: CATSRDRGGGALETQYF
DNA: TGTGCCACCAGCAGAGACCGGGGCGGGGGGGCCCTGGAGACCCAGTACTTC

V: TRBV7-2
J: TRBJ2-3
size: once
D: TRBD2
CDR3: CASSLGGRSTDTQYF
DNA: TGTGCCAGCAGCTTAGGCGGGAGAAGCACAGATACGCAGTATTTT

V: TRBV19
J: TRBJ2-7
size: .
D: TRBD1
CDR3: CASAGTGEYEQYF
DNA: TGTGCCAGTGCCGGGACAGGGGAGTACGAGCAGTACTTC

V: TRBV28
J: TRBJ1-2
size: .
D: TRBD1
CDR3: CASRRQGYGYTF
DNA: TGTGCCAGCAGACGACAGGGCTATGGCTACACCTTC

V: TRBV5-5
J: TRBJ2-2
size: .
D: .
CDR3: CASSWGIGMDTGELFF
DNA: TGTGCCAGCAGCTGGGGTATAGGGATGGACACCGGGGAGCTGTTTTTT

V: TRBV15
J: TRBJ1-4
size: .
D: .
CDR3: CATSRVGEKLFF
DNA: TGTGCCACCAGCAGAGTCGGTGAAAAACTGTTTTTT

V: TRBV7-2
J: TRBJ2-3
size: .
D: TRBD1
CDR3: CASSFRTGASTDTQYF
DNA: TGTGCCAGCAGCTTCAGGACAGGGGCTAGCACAGATACGCAGTATTTT

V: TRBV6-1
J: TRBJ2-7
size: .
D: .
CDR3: CASSENRGTLPYEQYF
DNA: TGTGCCAGCAGTGAAAACCGCGGGACACTACCCTACGAGCAGTACTTC

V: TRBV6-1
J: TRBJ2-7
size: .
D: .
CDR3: CASSVGLRSYEQYF
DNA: TGTGCCAGCAGTGTGGGACTGAGGAGCTACGAGCAGTACTTC

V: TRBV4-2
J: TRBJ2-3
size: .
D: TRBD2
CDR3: CASSQDSPLAGALGTDTQYF
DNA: TGTGCCAGCAGCCAAGATAGCCCCCTAGCGGGGGCCCTCGGCACAGATACGCAGTATTTT

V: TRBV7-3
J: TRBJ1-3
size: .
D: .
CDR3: CASSSSPPAHSGNTIYF
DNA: TGTGCCAGCAGCTCCTCCCCCCCCGCCCACTCTGGAAACACCATATATTTT

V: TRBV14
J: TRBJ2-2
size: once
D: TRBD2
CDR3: CASSQGKSGGHGELFF
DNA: TGTGCCAGCAGCCAAGGGAAGAGCGGGGGGCACGGGGAGCTGTTTTTT

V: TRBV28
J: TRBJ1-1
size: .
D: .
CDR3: CASIGRGTEAFF
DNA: TGTGCCAGCATAGGCAGGGGCACTGAAGCTTTCTTT

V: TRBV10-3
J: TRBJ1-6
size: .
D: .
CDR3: CAISESGGLNSPLHF
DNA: TGTGCCATCAGTGAGAGCGGGGGCCTTAATTCACCCCTCCACTTT

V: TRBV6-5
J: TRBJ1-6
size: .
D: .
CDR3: CASSYSRRDRSPLHF
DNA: TGTGCCAGCAGTTACTCGAGGAGGGATCGGTCACCCCTCCACTTT

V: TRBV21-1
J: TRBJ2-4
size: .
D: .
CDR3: CAGPRGLRGDIQYF
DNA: TGTGCCGGCCCTAGGGGTCTCCGGGGGGACATTCAGTACTTC

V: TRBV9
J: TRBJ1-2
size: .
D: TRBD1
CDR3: CASSVATYPGQGAPGYTF
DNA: TGTGCCAGCAGCGTAGCCACGTATCCGGGACAGGGGGCGCCCGGCTACACCTTC

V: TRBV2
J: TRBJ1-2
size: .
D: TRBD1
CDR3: CASLPDRVDGYTF
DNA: TGTGCCAGCCTGCCGGACAGGGTTGATGGCTACACCTTC

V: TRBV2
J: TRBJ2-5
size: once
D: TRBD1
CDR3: CASSGTGRETQYF
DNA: TGTGCCAGCAGTGGGACAGGGAGAGAGACCCAGTACTTC

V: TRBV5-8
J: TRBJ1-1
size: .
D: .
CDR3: CASSLGEAFF
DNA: TGTGCCAGCAGCTTGGGTGAAGCTTTCTTT

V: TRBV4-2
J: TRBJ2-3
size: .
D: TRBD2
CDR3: CASSLGTSGDTDTQYF
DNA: TGTGCCAGCAGCCTCGGGACTAGCGGAGACACAGATACGCAGTATTTT

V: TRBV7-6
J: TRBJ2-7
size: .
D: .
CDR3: CASSEGLLSSYEQYF
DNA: TGTGCCAGCAGCGAGGGACTCCTGAGCTCCTACGAGCAGTACTTC

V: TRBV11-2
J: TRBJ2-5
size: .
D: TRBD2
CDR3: CASSPGLAPETQYF
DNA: TGTGCCAGCAGCCCGGGACTAGCTCCAGAGACCCAGTACTTC

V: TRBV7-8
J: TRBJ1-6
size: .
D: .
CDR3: CASSRDSFNSPLHF
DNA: TGTGCCAGCAGCCGTGACAGCTTCAATTCACCCCTCCACTTT

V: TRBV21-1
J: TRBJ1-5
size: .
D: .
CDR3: CASSKMLRGLNQPQHF
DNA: TGTGCCAGCAGCAAAATGCTCCGGGGGCTCAATCAGCCCCAGCATTTT

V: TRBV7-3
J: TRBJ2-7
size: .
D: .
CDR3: CASSPAYEQYF
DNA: TGTGCCAGCAGCCCAGCCTACGAGCAGTACTTC

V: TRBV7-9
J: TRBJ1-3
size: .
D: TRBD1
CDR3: CASSTYRGRSGNTIYF
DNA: TGTGCCAGCAGCACATACAGGGGGAGGTCTGGAAACACCATATATTTT

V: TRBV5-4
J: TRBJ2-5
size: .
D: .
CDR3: CASSLLGVQETQYF
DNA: TGTGCCAGCAGCCTTCTTGGGGTCCAAGAGACCCAGTACTTC

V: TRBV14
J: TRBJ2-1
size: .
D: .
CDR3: CASSQASGSSYNEQFF
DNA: TGTGCCAGCAGCCAAGCGTCAGGGAGCTCCTACAATGAGCAGTTCTTC

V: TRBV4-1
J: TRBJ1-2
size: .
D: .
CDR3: CASSRPGQLNYGYTF
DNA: TGCGCCAGCAGCCGACCGGGACAACTAAACTATGGCTACACCTTC

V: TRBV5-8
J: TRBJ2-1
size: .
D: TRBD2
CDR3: CASSLGLAGGPSDFF
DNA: TGTGCCAGCAGCCTCGGACTAGCGGGAGGACCTTCCGACTTCTTC

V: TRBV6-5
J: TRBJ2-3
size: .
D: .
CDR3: CASNMRGGLDTQYF
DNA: TGTGCCAGCAATATGAGGGGGGGCCTAGATACGCAGTATTTT

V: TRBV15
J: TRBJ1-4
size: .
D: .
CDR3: CATRPGHSNEKLFF
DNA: TGTGCCACCAGACCAGGACACAGTAATGAAAAACTGTTTTTT

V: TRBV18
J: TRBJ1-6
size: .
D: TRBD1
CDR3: CASSPDLGGASPLHF
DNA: TGTGCCAGCTCACCAGATTTAGGGGGCGCTTCACCCCTCCACTTT

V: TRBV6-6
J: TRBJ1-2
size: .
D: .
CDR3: CASRRWGGGYTF
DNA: TGTGCCAGCAGGCGCTGGGGAGGGGGCTACACCTTC

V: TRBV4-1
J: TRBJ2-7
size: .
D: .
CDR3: CASSLDGQLLFYEQYF
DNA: TGCGCCAGCAGCCTTGACGGACAGCTTCTGTTTTACGAGCAGTACTTC

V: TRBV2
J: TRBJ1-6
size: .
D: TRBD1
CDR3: CASSERRGQGNSPLHF
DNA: TGTGCCAGCAGTGAGCGCCGAGGACAGGGAAATTCACCCCTCCACTTT

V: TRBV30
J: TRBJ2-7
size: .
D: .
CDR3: CAWSTTPTEQYF
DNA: TGTGCCTGGAGTACGACACCGACCGAGCAGTACTTC

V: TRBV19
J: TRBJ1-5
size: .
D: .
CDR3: CASSIKGGGVLGNQPQHF
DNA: TGTGCCAGTAGTATTAAGGGAGGTGGGGTTCTTGGCAATCAGCCCCAGCATTTT

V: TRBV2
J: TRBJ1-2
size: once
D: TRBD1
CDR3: CASSTGGDGYTF
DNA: TGTGCCAGCAGTACAGGGGGGGATGGCTACACCTTC

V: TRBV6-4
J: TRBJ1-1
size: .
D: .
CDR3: CASSVWRGTEAFF
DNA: TGTGCCAGCAGTGTCTGGAGGGGCACTGAAGCTTTCTTT

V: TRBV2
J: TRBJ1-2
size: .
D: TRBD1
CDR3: CASSEAGRGDGYTF
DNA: TGTGCCAGCAGTGAAGCGGGCAGGGGGGATGGCTACACCTTC

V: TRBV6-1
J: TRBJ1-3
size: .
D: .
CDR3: CASSEYPSSGNTIYF
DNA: TGTGCCAGCAGTGAATATCCTAGCTCGGGAAACACCATATATTTT

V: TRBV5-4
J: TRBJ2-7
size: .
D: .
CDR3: CASSWGTYEQYF
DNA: TGTGCCAGCAGCTGGGGGACTTACGAGCAGTACTTC

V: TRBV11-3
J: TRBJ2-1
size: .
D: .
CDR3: CASSLYSEQYNEQFF
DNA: TGTGCCAGCAGCTTATATAGCGAACAGTACAATGAGCAGTTCTTC

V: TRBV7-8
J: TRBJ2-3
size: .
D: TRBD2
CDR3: CASSPRTSGRTDTQYF
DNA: TGTGCCAGCAGCCCAAGGACTAGCGGGAGGACAGATACGCAGTATTTT

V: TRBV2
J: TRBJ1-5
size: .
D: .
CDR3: CASSSDSNQPQHF
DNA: TGTGCCAGCAGTTCAGATAGCAATCAGCCCCAGCATTTT